Below, one TCR beta chain is given with its context. What it recognizes is unknown. The data belong to a study of cytomegalovirus exposure and HLA in healthy donors. Overall study results and limits: Presence/absence analyses treated sequencing depth as roughly uniform across donors.

PCR involved 60 Vbeta and 13 Jbeta primers. Per the original methods: Unique TCR beta chains totaled some 80 million in a later count, with roughly 11 million of them shared. The repertoire was sequenced with immunoSEQ multiplex PCR; TCRdb's copy has only in-frame clones and lacks some. V and J calls plus clone size are reproduced from that table; the DNA served to infer D and trimming. The sample yields about 100,000 clones, just under 80% seen once. The V end lost 1 base, the J end lost 3 bases, and 13 bases lay between the germline ends. The CDR3 loop spans 15 amino acids. The germline V gene has CDR1 SGHRS and CDR2 YFSETQ.

The sequenced sample consisted of PBMCs. This sequence was found in a man aged 25 to 40 in good health and CMV-seronegative. The rearrangement uses TRBV5-1 and TRBJ1-1; D not resolved. This CDR3 is CASSLRLHPDTEAFF. CDR3 in DNA: TGCGCCAGCAGCTTGAGACTCCATCCGGACACTGAAGCTTTCTTT.